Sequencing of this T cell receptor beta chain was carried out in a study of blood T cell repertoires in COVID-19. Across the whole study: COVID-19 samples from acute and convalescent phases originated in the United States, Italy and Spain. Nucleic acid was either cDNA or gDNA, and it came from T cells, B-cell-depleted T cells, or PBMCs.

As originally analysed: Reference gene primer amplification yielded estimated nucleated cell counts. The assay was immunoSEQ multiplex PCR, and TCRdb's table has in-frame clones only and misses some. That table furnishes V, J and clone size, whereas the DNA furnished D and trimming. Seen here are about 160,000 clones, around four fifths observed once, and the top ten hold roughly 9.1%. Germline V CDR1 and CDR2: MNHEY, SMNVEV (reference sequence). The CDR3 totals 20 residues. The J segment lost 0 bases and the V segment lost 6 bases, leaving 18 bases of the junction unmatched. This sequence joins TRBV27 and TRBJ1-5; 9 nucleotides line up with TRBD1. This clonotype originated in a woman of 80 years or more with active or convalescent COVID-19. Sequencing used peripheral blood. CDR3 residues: CASRPTQGALKGYSNQPQHF. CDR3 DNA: TGTGCCAGCAGGCCAACACAGGGGGCGTTAAAGGGGTATAGCAATCAGCCCCAGCATTTT.